The rows below give T cell receptor beta chains drawn from one sample of a study of early stage breast cancer tumors. Clones were read by immunoSEQ multiplex PCR, and TCRdb kept only the in-frame ones, dropping some. The sample holds about 9,000 clones, 65% to 75% seen once. The sample comprised normal breast tissue next to the tumor. The source of these receptors is a person in their 60s with breast cancer. Both conserved end residues are part of each CDR3. The D gene is left open where the match is weak. Size is stated for part of the rows, as once, few or many counts, or as a class when the clone is expanded.

d_call: NA; j_call: TRBJ2-6; clone_size: NA; v_call: TRBV7-3; cdr3_nt: TGTGCCAGCAGCTTCGCTGGGGCCAACGTCCTGACTTTC; cdr3_aa: CASSFAGANVLTF
d_call: NA; j_call: TRBJ2-7; clone_size: NA; v_call: TRBV18; cdr3_nt: TGTGCCAGCTCAGACAGCTCCTACGAGCAGTACTTC; cdr3_aa: CASSDSSYEQYF
d_call: NA; j_call: TRBJ2-1; clone_size: few; v_call: TRBV7-2; cdr3_nt: TGTGCCAGCAGCTTCGACAGTTACAATGAGCAGTTCTTC; cdr3_aa: CASSFDSYNEQFF
d_call: NA; j_call: TRBJ2-2; clone_size: NA; v_call: TRBV11-3; cdr3_nt: TGTGCCAGCAGCTTAGACAGGCCAACCGGGGAGCTGTTTTTT; cdr3_aa: CASSLDRPTGELFF
d_call: TRBD2; j_call: TRBJ2-2; clone_size: NA; v_call: TRBV18; cdr3_nt: TGTGCCAGCTCACCGGGGACTAGTCTCACCGGGGAGCTGTTTTTT; cdr3_aa: CASSPGTSLTGELFF
d_call: TRBD1; j_call: TRBJ1-4; clone_size: NA; v_call: TRBV29-1; cdr3_nt: TGCAGCGTCGTACAGGGGACTGAAAAACTGTTTTTT; cdr3_aa: CSVVQGTEKLFF
d_call: TRBD2; j_call: TRBJ2-1; clone_size: NA; v_call: TRBV13; cdr3_nt: TGTGCCAGCAGCTTAAAGGCCCCACTAGCGGGAGTGGACAATGAGCAGTTCTTC; cdr3_aa: CASSLKAPLAGVDNEQFF
d_call: NA; j_call: TRBJ1-4; clone_size: NA; v_call: TRBV2; cdr3_nt: TGTGCCAGCGCAGGGGTGGGTAATGAAAAACTGTTTTTT; cdr3_aa: CASAGVGNEKLFF
d_call: NA; j_call: TRBJ2-7; clone_size: NA; v_call: TRBV27; cdr3_nt: TGTGCCAGCAGTGCGACTAGTTCCTACGAGCAGTACTTC; cdr3_aa: CASSATSSYEQYF
d_call: TRBD2; j_call: TRBJ2-1; clone_size: NA; v_call: TRBV7-3; cdr3_nt: TGTGCCAGCAGTCCCGGGGGGGCTTCTAACAATGAGCAGTTCTTC; cdr3_aa: CASSPGGASNNEQFF
d_call: TRBD2; j_call: TRBJ2-7; clone_size: NA; v_call: TRBV5-1; cdr3_nt: TGCGCCAGCAGCTTAGCGGGACTCTCCTACGAGCAGTACTTC; cdr3_aa: CASSLAGLSYEQYF
d_call: NA; j_call: TRBJ2-7; clone_size: NA; v_call: TRBV30; cdr3_nt: TGTGCCTGGAGTCCGACGGAGTCTCCGCAGTACTTC; cdr3_aa: CAWSPTESPQYF
d_call: NA; j_call: TRBJ1-1; clone_size: medium-sized; v_call: TRBV5-1; cdr3_nt: TGCGCCAGCAGGCCACAGGGGAACACTGAAGCTTTCTTT; cdr3_aa: CASRPQGNTEAFF
d_call: NA; j_call: TRBJ1-2; clone_size: once; v_call: TRBV30; cdr3_nt: TGTGCCTGGAGCACACAGCCTTATGGCTACACCTTC; cdr3_aa: CAWSTQPYGYTF
d_call: NA; j_call: TRBJ1-1; clone_size: NA; v_call: TRBV16; cdr3_nt: TGTGCCAGCAGCCAATCGGGGGCAGTTGAAGCTTTCTTT; cdr3_aa: CASSQSGAVEAFF
d_call: NA; j_call: TRBJ2-7; clone_size: NA; v_call: TRBV11-3; cdr3_nt: TGTGCCAGCATCGTTAGCGCGCTCCTCCCTTACGAGCAGTACTTC; cdr3_aa: CASIVSALLPYEQYF
d_call: TRBD2; j_call: TRBJ2-3; clone_size: medium-sized; v_call: TRBV27; cdr3_nt: TGTGCCAGCTCGCCGGGGGGAGGTTTGAGCACAGATACGCAGTATTTT; cdr3_aa: CASSPGGGLSTDTQYF
d_call: TRBD1; j_call: TRBJ1-1; clone_size: few; v_call: TRBV6-5; cdr3_nt: TGTGCCAGCAGTTTAACCGGGACAGGGTTAACTGAAGCTTTCTTT; cdr3_aa: CASSLTGTGLTEAFF
d_call: NA; j_call: TRBJ2-2; clone_size: few; v_call: TRBV28; cdr3_nt: TGTGCCAGCGAACGGGGGTCGTTGGGTACCGGGGAGCTGTTTTTT; cdr3_aa: CASERGSLGTGELFF
d_call: TRBD1; j_call: TRBJ1-1; clone_size: NA; v_call: TRBV7-2; cdr3_nt: TGTGCCAGCAGCTTCGGGACAGGCATTTTGAACACTGAAGCTTTCTTT; cdr3_aa: CASSFGTGILNTEAFF
d_call: TRBD1; j_call: TRBJ1-6; clone_size: NA; v_call: TRBV30; cdr3_nt: TGTGCCAGCTCCGGGACAGGGGGTTCACCCCTCCACTTT; cdr3_aa: CASSGTGGSPLHF
d_call: TRBD2; j_call: TRBJ2-5; clone_size: NA; v_call: TRBV30; cdr3_nt: TGTGCCTGGACCCCGGGACTAGCGGGAGACGAGACCCAGTACTTC; cdr3_aa: CAWTPGLAGDETQYF
d_call: TRBD2; j_call: TRBJ2-1; clone_size: NA; v_call: TRBV4-2; cdr3_nt: TGTGCCAGCAGCCGGATGGGAGATGGCGGGAGGGCCGGGAATGAGCAGTTCTTC; cdr3_aa: CASSRMGDGGRAGNEQFF
d_call: TRBD1; j_call: TRBJ1-1; clone_size: NA; v_call: TRBV10-3; cdr3_nt: TGTGCCATCAGCCGCGGGACAGAGAACACTGAAGCTTTCTTT; cdr3_aa: CAISRGTENTEAFF
d_call: NA; j_call: TRBJ2-2; clone_size: NA; v_call: TRBV5-1; cdr3_nt: TGCGCCAGCACCCAGAGGGCTGGTCAATTTAACACCGGGGAGCTGTTTTTT; cdr3_aa: CASTQRAGQFNTGELFF
d_call: TRBD1; j_call: TRBJ2-1; clone_size: NA; v_call: TRBV11-2; cdr3_nt: TGTGCCAGCAGACTGAGGCCCCAAACAGGGGGCGTAAAGTATGGTGAGCAGTTCTTC; cdr3_aa: CASRLRPQTGGVKYGEQFF
d_call: NA; j_call: TRBJ1-2; clone_size: few; v_call: TRBV28; cdr3_nt: TGTGCCAGCAGTTTAGGGCAGAACTATGGCTACACCTTC; cdr3_aa: CASSLGQNYGYTF
d_call: TRBD2; j_call: TRBJ2-2; clone_size: NA; v_call: TRBV7-2; cdr3_nt: TGTGCCAGCAGCCCGACGGGACTAGCGGGCTTCACCGGGGAGCTGTTTTTT; cdr3_aa: CASSPTGLAGFTGELFF
d_call: TRBD1; j_call: TRBJ1-2; clone_size: NA; v_call: TRBV10-3; cdr3_nt: TGTGCCATCAGTGTTGGGACAGGGGGCAATCGCGATGGCTACACCTTC; cdr3_aa: CAISVGTGGNRDGYTF
d_call: NA; j_call: TRBJ2-2; clone_size: once; v_call: TRBV2; cdr3_nt: TGTGCCAGCAGTGTACAGGGGAACACCGGGGAGCTGTTTTTT; cdr3_aa: CASSVQGNTGELFF
d_call: TRBD2; j_call: TRBJ2-2; clone_size: NA; v_call: TRBV12-5; cdr3_nt: TGTGCTAGTGGTTCCACGGGAGGGCCCGGGGAGCTGTTTTTT; cdr3_aa: CASGSTGGPGELFF
d_call: NA; j_call: TRBJ2-7; clone_size: NA; v_call: TRBV28; cdr3_nt: TGTGCCAGCAGTTTAGACTGGGGGCCCTACGAGCAGTACTTC; cdr3_aa: CASSLDWGPYEQYF
d_call: TRBD1; j_call: TRBJ2-7; clone_size: few; v_call: TRBV6-5; cdr3_nt: TGTGCCAGCATCGGGACAGGGGCTCGGGGCGAGCAGTACTTC; cdr3_aa: CASIGTGARGEQYF
d_call: TRBD1; j_call: TRBJ2-2; clone_size: NA; v_call: TRBV30; cdr3_nt: TGTGCCTGGAGAACAGGGGGCGTCAACACCGGGGAGCTGTTTTTT; cdr3_aa: CAWRTGGVNTGELFF
d_call: NA; j_call: TRBJ1-2; clone_size: once; v_call: TRBV29-1; cdr3_nt: TGCAGCGTTGGGCCTCAGGAGGACCGAAGTAACTATGGCTACACCTTC; cdr3_aa: CSVGPQEDRSNYGYTF
d_call: TRBD1; j_call: TRBJ2-6; clone_size: few; v_call: TRBV30; cdr3_nt: TGTGCCTGGAGTGTGACAGGGGCCAGCTCTGGGGCCAACGTCCTGACTTTC; cdr3_aa: CAWSVTGASSGANVLTF
d_call: NA; j_call: TRBJ2-2; clone_size: NA; v_call: TRBV5-1; cdr3_nt: TGCGCCAGCAGCTTGATATGGGGGGAAAACGGGGAGCTGTTTTTT; cdr3_aa: CASSLIWGENGELFF
d_call: NA; j_call: TRBJ2-5; clone_size: few; v_call: TRBV7-9; cdr3_nt: TGTGCCAGCAGCTTATCAATAGCCTGGGAGACCCAGTACTTC; cdr3_aa: CASSLSIAWETQYF
d_call: NA; j_call: TRBJ2-7; clone_size: NA; v_call: TRBV10-2; cdr3_nt: TGCGCCCACAGCACAGGGGCCGGGGGCAACGAGCAGTACTTC; cdr3_aa: CAHSTGAGGNEQYF
d_call: NA; j_call: TRBJ1-1; clone_size: medium-sized; v_call: TRBV18; cdr3_nt: TGTGCCAGCTCACCCTCCAGAGGGAACACTGAAGCTTTCTTT; cdr3_aa: CASSPSRGNTEAFF
d_call: TRBD2; j_call: TRBJ2-3; clone_size: NA; v_call: TRBV4-2; cdr3_nt: TGTGCCAGCAGCCAAGGGACTAGCGGAAACACAGATACGCAGTATTTT; cdr3_aa: CASSQGTSGNTDTQYF
d_call: NA; j_call: TRBJ2-7; clone_size: NA; v_call: TRBV7-9; cdr3_nt: TGTGCCAGCACCCCGGGGATGACCATAGCCTACGAGCAGTACTTC; cdr3_aa: CASTPGMTIAYEQYF
d_call: NA; j_call: TRBJ1-2; clone_size: NA; v_call: TRBV9; cdr3_nt: TGTGCCAGCAGCGTAGACCGAGGAGGATGGGGCTACACCTTC; cdr3_aa: CASSVDRGGWGYTF
d_call: TRBD2; j_call: TRBJ2-1; clone_size: medium-sized; v_call: TRBV4-3; cdr3_nt: TGCGCCAGCAGCCAAGATTCAGCGGGAGCCGCCTACAATGAGCAGTTCTTC; cdr3_aa: CASSQDSAGAAYNEQFF
d_call: TRBD2; j_call: TRBJ2-1; clone_size: medium-sized; v_call: TRBV5-1; cdr3_nt: TGCGCCAGCAGCCTGGGAGGAACAGCGGGAGTATCCAATGAGCAGTTCTTC; cdr3_aa: CASSLGGTAGVSNEQFF